The 18 T cell receptor beta chains presented below share a single source sample, sequenced in a study of blood T cell repertoires in COVID-19. Data came from immunoSEQ multiplex PCR; TCRdb stores just in-frame clones and leaves some out. The sample has 200,000 to 250,000 clones; about four fifths are singletons. The source material was peripheral blood. These receptors all come from a woman of 80 years or more with COVID-19, enrolled during active disease.

The chain links TRBV7-9 to TRBJ1-1; 11 bases are a match to TRBD1. The CDR3 is made up of 14 amino acids. In germline, CDR1 is SEHNR, CDR2 FQNEAQ (reference sequence). J was trimmed by 11 bases and V by 0 bases; bases with no gene match: 5. CDR3 amino acids: CASSLAQGQGAAFF. The CDR3, as DNA: TGTGCCAGCAGCTTAGCGCAAGGACAGGGGGCGGCTTTCTTT.

The gene calls are TRBV5-4 and TRBJ2-7; 15 nucleotides match TRBD2. In germline, CDR1 is SGHNT, CDR2 YYREEE (reference sequence). The J segment lost 3 bases and the V segment lost 4 bases, leaving 2 bases of the junction unmatched. The CDR3 is 15 residues long. The CDR3 sequence: CASSTGLAGGYEQYF. The CDR3 DNA sequence: TGTGCCAGCAGCACGGGACTAGCGGGAGGCTACGAGCAGTACTTC.

This chain uses TRBV5-1 with TRBJ1-3; tentatively, D is TRBD1 (5 bases). The germline gives CDR1 SGHRS, CDR2 YFSETQ. V was cut by 3 bases and J by 2 bases, with 15 bases left in between. This CDR3 is 16 amino acids long. CDR3 coding DNA: TGCGCCAGCAGCTGGTCCTCGGGGGTCACTGGAAACACCATATATTTT. This translates into CASSWSSGVTGNTIYF.

V gene TRBV5-1 combines with J gene TRBJ2-5; TRBD1 might be the D (6 bases). Germline V gives CDR1 SGHRS, CDR2 YFSETQ. There are 15 residues in the CDR3. V dropped 0 bases and J dropped 0 bases, with 9 bases sitting between them. CDR3 DNA sequence: TGCGCCAGCAGCTTGGCAGGGACATACCAAGAGACCCAGTACTTC. Amino acid sequence: CASSLAGTYQETQYF.

The rearrangement links TRBV7-9 to TRBJ2-2; the match to TRBD2 covers 8 bases. Germline CDR1 is SEHNR and CDR2 is FQNEAQ (reference sequence). This CDR3 is 15 amino acids long. V lost 3 bases, J lost 2 bases, and 2 bases stayed unmatched. The CDR3, as DNA: TGTGCCAGCAGCTTTAGCGGGGCTAACACCGGGGAGCTGTTTTTT. It encodes CASSFSGANTGELFF.

The chain links TRBV19 to TRBJ2-7; TRBD1 might be the D (5 bases). V shed 3 bases and J shed 1 base, with 13 bases lying between them. Germline CDR1 LNHDA, CDR2 SQIVND (reference sequence). There are 15 residues in the CDR3. In DNA form, the CDR3 reads TGTGCCAGTAGTATGGGCCAGGGATTATCCTACGAGCAGTACTTC. Translated: CASSMGQGLSYEQYF.

A few counts support this clone. The DNA of the CDR3 is TGTGCCAGCTCACCATGGCCGGACAGGGAGAACGGCTACACCTTC. This sequence encodes CASSPWPDRENGYTF. The chain carries TRBV18 and TRBJ1-2; 8 bases align to TRBD1. V lost 2 bases to trimming and J lost 8 bases; unmatched junction nucleotides: 10. The V gene's germline CDR1 is KGHSH and CDR2 LQKENI. The CDR3 covers 15 residues.

This clone has just a few counts. The chain uses TRBV5-1 and TRBJ1-1; D perhaps matches TRBD1 (5 bases). Germline assignment: CDR1 SGHRS and CDR2 YFSETQ. Trimming stripped 0 bases from V and 0 bases from J, with 12 bases between. The CDR3 consists of 16 residues. CDR3 nucleotides: TGCGCCAGCAGCTTGGTTAGTTCGACAGTGAACACTGAAGCTTTCTTT. Residues: CASSLVSSTVNTEAFF.

This clone has only one observation. This sample also contains other DNA sequences that code for the same CDR3. The chain recombines TRBV5-1 with TRBJ1-1; D gene unclear. Trimming stripped 0 bases from V and 1 base from J, with 4 bases between. In germline, CDR1 is SGHRS, CDR2 YFSETQ. The CDR3 is made up of 13 amino acids. CDR3 in DNA: TGCGCCAGCAGCTTGGCCCAGAACACTGAAGCTTTCTTT. This translates into CASSLAQNTEAFF. Variable domain in full (rest from reference TRBV5-1 and TRBJ1-1): KAGVTQTPRYLIKTRGQQVTLSCSPISGHRSVSWYQQTPGQGLQFLFEYFSETQRNKGNFPGRFSGRQFSNSRSEMNVSTLELGDSALYLCASSLAQNTEAFFGQGTRLTVV.

J is TRBJ2-3 and V is TRBV7-2, with TRBD2 matching over 10 bases. After removal of 3 bases from V and 6 bases from J, the junction contained 6 bases not matched to a gene. Germline values: CDR1 SGHTA, CDR2 FQGNSA. The CDR3 spans 15 residues. Here the CDR3 DNA reads TGTGCCAGCAGCTTTATGGAGCGGGAGGGGGATACGCAGTATTTT. Protein product: CASSFMEREGDTQYF.

This chain connects TRBV6-1 to TRBJ1-2; D unclear. The CDR3 runs 13 residues. Per germline, CDR1 MNHNS and CDR2 SASEGT. Trimming removed 3 bases at V and 1 base at J, with 6 bases between. CDR3 loop: CASSDSFNYGYTF. CDR3 in DNA: TGTGCCAGCAGTGATTCTTTTAACTATGGCTACACCTTC.

This clone appeared once. This chain connects TRBV3-1 (or the pseudogene TRBV3-2) to TRBJ2-7; a weak D match, TRBD2 (5 bases). Germline V gene lookup returns CDR1 LGHDT and CDR2 YNNKEL (reference sequence). The ends were cut back, 1 base at V and 2 bases at J, with 12 bases in the middle. There are 15 residues in the CDR3. The CDR3 DNA sequence: TGTGCCAGCAGCCAAGGACCCGGAGGAACCTACGAGCAGTACTTC. The encoded protein is CASSQGPGGTYEQYF.

The chain carries TRBV30 and TRBJ2-5, with 7 nucleotides matching TRBD2. The CDR3 is 15 residues long. V lost 4 bases to trimming and J lost 5 bases; unmatched junction nucleotides: 13. Germline CDR1 reads GTSNPN; CDR2 reads SVGIG (reference sequence). CDR3 amino acids: CAWTSTSTPSETQYF. The CDR3 coding sequence is TGTGCCTGGACTTCGACTAGCACTCCGTCGGAGACCCAGTACTTC. The full variable domain, in which reference TRBV30 and TRBJ2-5 provide the parts outside the CDR3, is SQTIHQWPATLVQPVGSPLSLECTVEGTSNPNLYWYRQAAGRGLQLLFYSVGIGQISSEVPQNLSASRPQDRQFILSSKKLLLSDSGFYLCAWTSTSTPSETQYFGPGTRLLVL.

The chain carries TRBV7-9 and TRBJ2-5, with D possibly TRBD2 on 6 matching bases. The CDR3 length is 15 residues. V shed 1 base and J shed 3 bases, with 12 bases lying between them. Germline-derived CDR1 and CDR2 are SEHNR and FQNEAQ (reference sequence). The chain's CDR3 is CASSLVPASEETQYF. CDR3 coding DNA: TGTGCCAGCAGCTTAGTTCCCGCTAGCGAAGAGACCCAGTACTTC.

The chain links TRBV14 to TRBJ1-1; D is possibly TRBD1 (6 bases). The CDR3 is 16 residues long. V lost 1 base, J lost 5 bases, and 17 bases lay in between. Per the germline V gene, CDR1 is SGHDN and CDR2 is FVKESK. CDR3: CASSQGGRGRGTEAFF. CDR3 in DNA: TGTGCCAGCAGCCAAGGAGGGAGGGGTAGGGGGACTGAAGCTTTCTTT.

The V gene is TRBV27, the J gene TRBJ2-7, with TRBD1 as a possible D gene (6 bases). V shed 5 bases and J shed 4 bases, with 18 bases lying between them. The CDR3 extends over 15 amino acids. Germline V gene data show CDR1 as MNHEY and CDR2 as SMNVEV (reference sequence). CDR3 residues: CASSIGQGTAYEQYF. Here the CDR3 DNA reads TGTGCCAGCAGTATAGGGCAGGGGACCGCATACGAGCAGTACTTC.

The chain links TRBV6-2 or TRBV6-3 to TRBJ2-2; TRBD1 aligns across 7 bases. There are 16 residues in the CDR3. CDR1 and CDR2 from the germline V gene are MNHEY and SVGEGT. Trimming at V came to 3 bases and at J to 3 bases, leaving 7 bases not matched to a gene. CDR3 in DNA: TGTGCCAGCAGTTATGGGACAGAGACTTACACCGGGGAGCTGTTTTTT. It specifies CASSYGTETYTGELFF.

V and J are TRBV28 and TRBJ1-6, with 7 bases aligning to TRBD1. In germline, CDR1 is MDHEN, CDR2 SYDVKM. The junction had 8 bases not matched to a gene; V was cut back by 7 bases and J by 5 bases. This CDR3 has 15 residues. CDR3: CASTFDRAHNSPLHF. The CDR3 bases are TGTGCCAGCACTTTCGACAGGGCCCATAATTCACCCCTCCACTTT.